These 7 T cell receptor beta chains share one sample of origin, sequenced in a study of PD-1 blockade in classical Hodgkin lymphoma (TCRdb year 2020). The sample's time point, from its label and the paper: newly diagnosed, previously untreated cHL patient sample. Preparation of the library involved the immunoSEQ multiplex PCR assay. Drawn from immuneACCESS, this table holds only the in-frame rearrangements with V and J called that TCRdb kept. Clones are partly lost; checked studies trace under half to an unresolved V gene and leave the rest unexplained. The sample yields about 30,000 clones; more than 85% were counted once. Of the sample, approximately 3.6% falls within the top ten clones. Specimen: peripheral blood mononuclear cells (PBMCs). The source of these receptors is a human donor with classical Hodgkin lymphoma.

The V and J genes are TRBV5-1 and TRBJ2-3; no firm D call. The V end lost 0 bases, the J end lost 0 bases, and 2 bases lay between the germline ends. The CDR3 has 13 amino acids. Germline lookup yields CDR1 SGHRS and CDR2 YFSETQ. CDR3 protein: CASSLDSTDTQYF. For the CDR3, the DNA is TGCGCCAGCAGCTTGGACAGCACAGATACGCAGTATTTT.

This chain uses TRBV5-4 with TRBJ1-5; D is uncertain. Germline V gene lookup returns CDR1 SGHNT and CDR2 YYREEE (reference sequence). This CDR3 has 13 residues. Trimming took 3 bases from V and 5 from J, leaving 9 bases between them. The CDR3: CASSSDGYQPQHF. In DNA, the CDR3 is TGTGCCAGCAGCTCCGACGGTTATCAGCCCCAGCATTTT.

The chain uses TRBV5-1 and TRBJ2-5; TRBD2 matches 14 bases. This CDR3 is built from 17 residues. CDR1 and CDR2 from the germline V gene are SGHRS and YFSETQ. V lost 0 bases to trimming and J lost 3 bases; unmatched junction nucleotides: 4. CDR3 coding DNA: TGCGCCAGCAGCTTGGAGAGGGGACTAGCGGGGGAAGAGACCCAGTACTTC. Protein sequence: CASSLERGLAGEETQYF.

The CDR3 spells CASSQDKRRTDTQYF. The CDR3 DNA reads TGCGCCAGCAGCCAAGATAAGCGGCGCACAGATACGCAGTATTTT. This chain connects TRBV4-3 to TRBJ2-3; tentatively, D is TRBD2 (5 bases). Trimming left V 0 bases short and J 1 base short, with 8 bases between. The CDR3 contains 15 residues. Germline V CDR1 and CDR2: LGHNA, YSLEER.

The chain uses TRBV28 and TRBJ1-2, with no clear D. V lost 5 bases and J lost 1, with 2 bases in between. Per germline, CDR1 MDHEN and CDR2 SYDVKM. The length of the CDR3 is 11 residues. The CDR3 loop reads CASSINYGYTF. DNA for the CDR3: TGTGCCAGCAGTATTAACTATGGCTACACCTTC.

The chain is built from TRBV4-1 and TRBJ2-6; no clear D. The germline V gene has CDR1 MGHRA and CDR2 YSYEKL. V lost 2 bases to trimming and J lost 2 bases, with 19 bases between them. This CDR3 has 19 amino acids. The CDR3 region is CASSQPWVVQTPGANVLTF. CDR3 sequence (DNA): TGCGCCAGCAGCCAACCCTGGGTCGTACAGACCCCTGGGGCCAACGTCCTGACTTTC.

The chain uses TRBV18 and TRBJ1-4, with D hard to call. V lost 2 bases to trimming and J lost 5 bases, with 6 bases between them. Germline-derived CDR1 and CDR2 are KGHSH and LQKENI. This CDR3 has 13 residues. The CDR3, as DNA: TGTGCCAGCTCACCAGGAGTGAATGAAAAACTGTTTTTT. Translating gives CASSPGVNEKLFF.